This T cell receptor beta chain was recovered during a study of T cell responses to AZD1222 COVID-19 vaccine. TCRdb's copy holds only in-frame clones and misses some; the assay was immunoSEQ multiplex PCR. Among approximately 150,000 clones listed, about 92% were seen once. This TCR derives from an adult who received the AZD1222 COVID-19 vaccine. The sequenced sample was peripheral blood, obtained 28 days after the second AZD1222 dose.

The chain's CDR3 is CASTLLTGGGNSPLHF. The CDR3 nucleotides are TGTGCCAGCACCCTTTTGACAGGGGGTGGGAATTCACCCCTCCACTTT. The J gene is TRBJ1-6, the V gene TRBV27; 9 bases agree with TRBD1. V was pared by 7 bases and J by 7 bases, with 11 bases of the junction left unmatched. Germline lookup yields CDR1 MNHEY and CDR2 SMNVEV (reference sequence). The CDR3 is 16 amino acids.